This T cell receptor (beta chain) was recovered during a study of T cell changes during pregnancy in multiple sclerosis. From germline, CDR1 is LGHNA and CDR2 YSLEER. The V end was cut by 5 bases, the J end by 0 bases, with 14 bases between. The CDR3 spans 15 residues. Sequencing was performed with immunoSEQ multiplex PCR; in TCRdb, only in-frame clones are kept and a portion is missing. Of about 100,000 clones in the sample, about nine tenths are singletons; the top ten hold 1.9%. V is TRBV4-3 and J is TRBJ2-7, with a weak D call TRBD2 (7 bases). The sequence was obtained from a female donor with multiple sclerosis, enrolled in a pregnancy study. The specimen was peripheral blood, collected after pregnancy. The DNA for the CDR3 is TGCGCCAGCAGCTCCCGCGCGGGGGCCTCCTACGAGCAGTACTTC. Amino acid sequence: CASSSRAGASYEQYF.